Shown below are 13 T cell receptor beta chains from a single sample sequenced in a study of early T cells in non-severe SARS-CoV-2 infection. TCRdb re-analysed the 5' RACE reads in MiXCR, keeping a single row per CDR3 protein. The table has under 60,000 distinct CDR3 sequences, approximately 8.4% seen once. Sequencing used whole blood. These receptors all stem from an adult who was a healthcare worker with PCR-confirmed SARS-CoV-2 infection or an uninfected control (not recorded which).

The genes are TRBV7-3 and TRBJ2-5, with TRBD1 as a possible D gene (6 bases). This CDR3 is 14 amino acids long. The germline V gene encodes CDR1 SGHTA and CDR2 FQGTGA. V was trimmed by 1 base and J by 3 bases, leaving 9 bases between them. Here the CDR3 DNA reads TGTGCCAGCAGCTTAAGGGCAGGGGAAGAGACCCAGTACTTC. Translating gives CASSLRAGEETQYF. The variable domain in full, with the rest retrieved from reference TRBV7-3 and TRBJ2-5, is GAGVSQTPSNKVTEKGKYVELRCDPISGHTALYWYRQSLGQGPEFLIYFQGTGAADDSGLPNDRFFAVRPEGSVSTLKIQRTERGDSAVYLCASSLRAGEETQYFGPGTRLLVL.

With regard to this clonotype: A junction end diverges from the germline sequence, so it may reflect a read error. The chain joins TRBV7-9 to TRBJ2-5, with D possibly TRBD2 on 5 matching bases. Germline V gene sequence: CDR1 SEHNR, CDR2 FQNEAQ (reference sequence). This CDR3 is 15 amino acids long. The CDR3 region has the DNA TGTGCCAGCAGCCCCCTCCTGCTGGGGAGAGAGACCCGGTACTTC. Translating it yields CASSPLLLGRETRYF.

This clonotype was counted only a few times. The chain has TRBV7-9 and TRBJ1-4; perhaps TRBD1 as D (6 bases). The germline CDR1 and CDR2 sequences are SEHNR and FQNEAQ (reference sequence). V was pared by 2 bases and J by 5 bases, with 18 bases between. The CDR3 extends over 17 amino acids. CDR3 sequence: CASSLTGAGTRNEKLFF. Here the CDR3 DNA reads TGTGCCAGCAGCTTAACGGGTGCCGGGACAAGAAATGAAAAACTGTTTTTT.

This chain uses TRBV2 with TRBJ2-3; D might be TRBD1 (6 bases). V lost 7 bases, J lost 2 bases, and 16 bases lay in between. The germline V gene encodes CDR1 SNHLY and CDR2 FYNNEI. CDR3 length: 15 amino acids. The CDR3 reads CASNDRLIATDTQYF. The CDR3 bases are TGTGCCAGCAACGACAGGCTCATCGCCACAGATACGCAGTATTTT.

There are many counts of this clonotype. The chain links TRBV2 to TRBJ2-7, with 8 bases identical to TRBD2. The CDR3 is made up of 13 amino acids. V was pared by 5 bases and J by 5 bases, with 5 bases of the junction left unmatched. Germline V gene data show CDR1 as SNHLY and CDR2 as FYNNEI. The CDR3 bases are TGTGCCAGCAGTCACCAGCGGGAGAACGAGCAGTACTTC. Translation gives CASSHQRENEQYF.

This clonotype has a count of ten or more. This chain connects TRBV7-8 to TRBJ2-3; TRBD2 might be the D (6 bases). Germline lookup yields CDR1 SGHVS and CDR2 FQNEAQ. The CDR3 contains 18 residues. V lost 8 bases to trimming and J lost 1 base, with 25 bases between them. This chain's CDR3 is CASYPGVRLGQGTDTQYF. As DNA, the CDR3 is TGTGCCAGCTATCCGGGGGTGAGGTTAGGACAAGGCACAGATACGCAGTATTTT.

This chain links TRBV6-5 with TRBJ1-2; possibly TRBD1 for D (6 bases). Germline CDR1 and CDR2: MNHEY and SVGAGI. This CDR3 has 16 residues. The V end was cut by 5 bases, the J end by 0 bases, with 16 bases between. CDR3 sequence reads: CASSNSRDTTNYGYTF. The CDR3 bases are TGTGCCAGCAGTAATAGCCGGGACACGACTAACTATGGCTACACCTTC.

This clonotype was counted only a few times. This chain uses TRBV7-2 with TRBJ1-2; D perhaps matches TRBD1 (5 bases). Between the trimmed V and J ends, which lost 2 bases and 8 bases, there was a span of 24 bases. Per the germline V gene, CDR1 is SGHTA and CDR2 is FQGNSA. This CDR3 has 17 amino acids. CDR3 in amino acids: CASSLPGTRGIEGGYTF. The CDR3 DNA is TGTGCCAGCAGCTTACCCGGGACCCGTGGGATCGAAGGGGGCTACACCTTC.

This clonotype was found a few times. The chain couples TRBV29-1 to TRBJ2-5, with 8 bases that match TRBD1. Germline V gene data show CDR1 as SQVTM and CDR2 as ANQGSEA. V lost 3 bases, J lost 5 bases, and 2 bases stayed unmatched. The CDR3 is 12 amino acids. The CDR3 sequence is CSVDRDRETQYF. The CDR3 nucleotides read TGCAGCGTTGACAGGGACAGGGAGACCCAGTACTTC. The complete variable domain, with remaining parts taken from reference TRBV29-1 and TRBJ2-5, reads SAVISQKPSRDICQRGTSLTIQCQVDSQVTMMFWYRQQPGQSLTLIATANQGSEATYESGFVIDKFPISRPNLTFSTLTVSNMSPEDSSIYLCSVDRDRETQYFGPGTRLLVL.

This clonotype occurred many times. The chain links TRBV20-1 to TRBJ1-5; D is possibly TRBD1 (6 bases). The CDR3 extends over 13 amino acids. The germline V and J ends were trimmed by 6 bases and 7 bases, with 16 bases remaining between them. Germline values: CDR1 DFQATT, CDR2 SNEGSKA (reference sequence). CDR3 DNA: TGCAGTGCAAGATTAGGGGGGAACCAGCCCCAGCATTTT. Protein: CSARLGGNQPQHF.

In its sample, this clonotype was seen once. The chain links TRBV15 to TRBJ2-7, with unresolved D. CDR3 size: 13 residues. The V and J ends lost 0 bases and 4 bases respectively, with 7 bases between them. CDR1 LNHNV and CDR2 YYDKDF come from the germline V gene (reference sequence). CDR3 sequence reads: CATSRDTTYEQYF. For the CDR3, the DNA is TGTGCCACCAGCAGAGACACCACATACGAGCAGTACTTC.

The chain links TRBV27 to TRBJ2-7, with D uncertain. Trimming shortened V by 6 bases and J by 2 bases, and 14 bases separated the two germline ends. Per the germline V gene, CDR1 is MNHEY and CDR2 is SMNVEV (reference sequence). This CDR3 has 14 residues. The CDR3 bases are TGTGCCAGCAGCCCATCGGGTGGACCCTACGAGCAGTACTTC. Protein product: CASSPSGGPYEQYF.

The chain joins TRBV30 to TRBJ1-2; D is undetermined. Germline V gives CDR1 GTSNPN, CDR2 SVGIG (reference sequence). V was shortened by 8 bases and J by 1 base, with 14 bases between the two germline ends. This CDR3 contains 13 residues. CDR3: CALFRLINYGYTF. Here the CDR3 DNA reads TGTGCCCTTTTCCGGCTGATTAACTATGGCTACACCTTC.